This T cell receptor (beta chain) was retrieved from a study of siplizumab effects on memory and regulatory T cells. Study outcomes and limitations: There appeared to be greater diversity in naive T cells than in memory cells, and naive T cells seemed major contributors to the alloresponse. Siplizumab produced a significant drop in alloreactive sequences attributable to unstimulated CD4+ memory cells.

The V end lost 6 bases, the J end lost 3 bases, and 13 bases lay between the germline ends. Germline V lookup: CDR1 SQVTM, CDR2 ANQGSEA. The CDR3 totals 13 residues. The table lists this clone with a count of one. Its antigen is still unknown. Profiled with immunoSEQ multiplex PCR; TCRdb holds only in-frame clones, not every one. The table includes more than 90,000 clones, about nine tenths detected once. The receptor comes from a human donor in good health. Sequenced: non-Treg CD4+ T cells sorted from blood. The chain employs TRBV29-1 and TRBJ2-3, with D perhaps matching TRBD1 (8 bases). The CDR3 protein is CSVDRGGTDTQYF. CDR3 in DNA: TGCAGCGTCGACAGGGGAGGGACAGATACGCAGTATTTT.